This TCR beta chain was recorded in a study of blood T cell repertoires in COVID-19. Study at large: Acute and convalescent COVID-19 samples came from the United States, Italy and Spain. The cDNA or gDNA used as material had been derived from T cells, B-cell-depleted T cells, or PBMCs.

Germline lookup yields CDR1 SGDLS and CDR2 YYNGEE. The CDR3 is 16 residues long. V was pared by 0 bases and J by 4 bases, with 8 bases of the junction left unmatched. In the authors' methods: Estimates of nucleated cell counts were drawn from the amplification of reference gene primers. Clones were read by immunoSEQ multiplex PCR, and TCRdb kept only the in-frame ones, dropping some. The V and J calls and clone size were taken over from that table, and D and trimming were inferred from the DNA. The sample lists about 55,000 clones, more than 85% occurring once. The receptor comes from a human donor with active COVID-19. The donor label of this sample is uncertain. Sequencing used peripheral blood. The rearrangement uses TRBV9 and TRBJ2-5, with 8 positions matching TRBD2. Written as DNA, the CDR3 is TGTGCCAGCAGCGTAGATTCGCTAGCGGGTTCAGAGACCCAGTACTTC. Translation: CASSVDSLAGSETQYF.